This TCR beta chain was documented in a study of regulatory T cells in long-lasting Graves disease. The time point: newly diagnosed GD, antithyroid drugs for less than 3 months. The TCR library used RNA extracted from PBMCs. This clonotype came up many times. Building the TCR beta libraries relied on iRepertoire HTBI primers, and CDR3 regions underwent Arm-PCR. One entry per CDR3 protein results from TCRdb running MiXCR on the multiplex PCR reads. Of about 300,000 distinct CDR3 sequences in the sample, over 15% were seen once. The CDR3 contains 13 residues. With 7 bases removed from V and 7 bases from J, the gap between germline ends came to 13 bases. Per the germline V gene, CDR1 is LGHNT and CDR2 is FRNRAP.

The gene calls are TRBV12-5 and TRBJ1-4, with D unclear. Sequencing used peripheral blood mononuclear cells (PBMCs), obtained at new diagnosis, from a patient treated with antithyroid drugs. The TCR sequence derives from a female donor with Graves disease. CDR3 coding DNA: TGTGCTAGTGCCTCCGGGTATCCTGAAAAACTGTTTTTT. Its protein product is CASASGYPEKLFF.